Each of the 20 T cell receptor beta chains below was sequenced from the same sample in a study of blood T cell repertoires in COVID-19. Measured with immunoSEQ multiplex PCR; TCRdb has only the in-frame clones, and not every one. The sample yields 400,000 to 500,000 clones, roughly 90% seen once. The sequencing input was PBMCs or T cells enriched from blood (not recorded which). The source is a woman aged 18-29 years who had been exposed to COVID-19.

V and J are TRBV19 and TRBJ2-1; possible D gene TRBD2, 5 bases. The CDR3 loop spans 14 amino acids. CDR1 and CDR2 from the germline V gene are LNHDA and SQIVND (reference sequence). V was pared by 4 bases and J by 5 bases, with 12 bases between. The CDR3: CASSTGILNNEQFF. The CDR3 nucleotides read TGTGCCAGTAGTACCGGGATTTTAAACAATGAGCAGTTCTTC.

This sequence joins TRBV5-4 and TRBJ1-1; perhaps TRBD1 as D (6 bases). The V gene's germline CDR1 is SGHNT and CDR2 YYREEE (reference sequence). With 4 bases removed from V and 3 bases from J, the gap between germline ends came to 13 bases. This CDR3 has 14 residues. The CDR3: CASSRGAGDTEAFF. In DNA, the CDR3 is TGTGCCAGCAGCCGGGGGGCAGGGGACACTGAAGCTTTCTTT.

V usage is TRBV7-2 and J usage is TRBJ1-3; a possible D gene is TRBD1 (6 bases). Germline CDR1 reads SGHTA; CDR2 reads FQGNSA. CDR3 length equals 17 residues. V lost 1 base and J 7 bases, leaving 20 bases between the germline ends. CDR3 sequence (DNA): TGTGCCAGCAGCTTAGTTAGGGGGTCAGATCGGGGTAACACCATATATTTT. Its protein is CASSLVRGSDRGNTIYF. The whole variable domain, filled in from reference TRBV7-2 and TRBJ1-3, reads GAGVSQSPSNKVTEKGKDVELRCDPISGHTALYWYRQSLGQGLEFLIYFQGNSAPDKSGLPSDRFSAERTGGSVSTLTIQRTQQEDSAVYLCASSLVRGSDRGNTIYFGEGSWLTVV.

For this clone: In the same sample, other DNA sequences code for this CDR3. V usage is TRBV19 and J usage is TRBJ1-2; D may be TRBD1 (5 bases). Trimming pared 5 bases from V and 2 bases from J, leaving 12 bases between. The CDR3 extends over 14 amino acids. CDR1 is LNHDA, CDR2 SQIVND, per germline (reference sequence). The CDR3 region has the DNA TGTGCCAGTAGTCCCGGGCAGGGAAACTATGGCTACACCTTC. The encoded protein is CASSPGQGNYGYTF.

V is TRBV7-9 and J is TRBJ1-3; D is ambiguous. Trimming shortened V by 3 bases and J by 2 bases, and 14 bases separated the two germline ends. CDR1 SEHNR and CDR2 FQNEAQ come from the germline V gene (reference sequence). This CDR3 comprises 16 residues. CDR3 region: CASSLTRGGAGNTIYF. CDR3 DNA sequence: TGTGCCAGCAGCTTGACCCGCGGAGGAGCTGGAAACACCATATATTTT. Full variable domain (rest looked up from reference TRBV7-9 and TRBJ1-3): DTGVSQNPRHKITKRGQNVTFRCDPISEHNRLYWYRQTLGQGPEFLTYFQNEAQLEKSRLLSDRFSAERPKGSFSTLEIQRTEQGDSAMYLCASSLTRGGAGNTIYFGEGSWLTVV.

This chain joins TRBV2 and TRBJ2-1; D possibly corresponds to TRBD1 (6 bases). Germline V gives CDR1 SNHLY, CDR2 FYNNEI. This CDR3 has 14 amino acids. V was trimmed by 8 bases and J by 0 bases, leaving 11 bases between them. The CDR3 loop reads CASFTTGSYNEQFF. The DNA for the CDR3 is TGTGCCAGCTTTACGACAGGCTCCTACAATGAGCAGTTCTTC. The full variable domain, its missing parts supplied by reference TRBV2 and TRBJ2-1, is EPEVTQTPSHQVTQMGQEVILRCVPISNHLYFYWYRQILGQKVEFLVSFYNNEISEKSEIFDDQFSVERPDGSNFTLKIRSTKLEDSAMYFCASFTTGSYNEQFFGPGTRLTVL.

Written as DNA, the CDR3 is TGTGCCAGCAGCCTAGGGGGGACAGGGAGCTATGGCTACACCTTC. Amino acids: CASSLGGTGSYGYTF. The chain employs TRBV9 and TRBJ1-2; TRBD1 matches at 9 bases. The CDR3 consists of 15 residues. Germline V gene data show CDR1 as SGDLS and CDR2 as YYNGEE. Trimming removed 4 bases from V and 4 bases from J; junction bases left unmatched: 8.

The chain recombines TRBV28 with TRBJ1-3; a weak D match, TRBD1 (6 bases). This CDR3 has 17 residues. From germline, CDR1 is MDHEN and CDR2 SYDVKM. Trimming took off 1 base at V and 4 bases at J, with 17 bases between the two ends. The CDR3 loop is CASSLSAGPGVGNTIYF. The CDR3 DNA reads as TGTGCCAGCAGTTTATCCGCCGGCCCAGGGGTGGGAAACACCATATATTTT. Drawing the rest from reference TRBV28 and TRBJ1-3, the complete variable domain is DVKVTQSSRYLVKRTGEKVFLECVQDMDHENMFWYRQDPGLGLRLIYFSYDVKMKEKGDIPEGYSVSREKKERFSLILESASTNQTSMYLCASSLSAGPGVGNTIYFGEGSWLTVV.

The V gene is TRBV30, the J gene TRBJ1-2, with TRBD1 matching over 8 bases. CDR1 is GTSNPN, CDR2 SVGIG, per germline (reference sequence). V shed 4 bases and J 2 bases; nucleotides not matched to a gene: 9. The CDR3 runs 15 residues. CDR3 region: CAWIPGQASNYGYTF. CDR3 coding DNA: TGTGCCTGGATACCGGGACAGGCCTCAAACTATGGCTACACCTTC.

This chain connects TRBV5-6 to TRBJ2-7; 8 bases line up with TRBD1. The germline V gene encodes CDR1 SGHDT and CDR2 YYEEEE. Trimming removed 4 bases from V and 2 bases from J; junction bases left unmatched: 5. The CDR3 extends over 14 amino acids. DNA of the CDR3: TGTGCCAGCAGCGGCGAACAGGGGGCCTACGAGCAGTACTTC. It yields the protein CASSGEQGAYEQYF.

This clone has only one observation. This chain links TRBV19 with TRBJ1-3, with 9 bases that match TRBD1. Germline V gene data show CDR1 as LNHDA and CDR2 as SQIVND (reference sequence). V shed 6 bases, J shed 0 bases, and the junction held 6 bases outside the gene matches. CDR3 length: 16 residues. The CDR3 is CASRWTGADSGNTIYF. The CDR3 coding sequence is TGTGCCAGTAGATGGACAGGGGCCGACTCTGGAAACACCATATATTTT.

This clone was seen a single time. The V and J genes are TRBV24-1 and TRBJ1-4; 9 bases agree with TRBD1. Germline V gene sequence: CDR1 KGHDR, CDR2 SFDVKD. The CDR3 loop spans 15 amino acids. After removal of 9 bases from V and 7 bases from J, the junction contained 11 bases not matched to a gene. CDR3 residues: CATSDGGTGSEKLFF. The CDR3 DNA reads TGTGCCACCTCAGACGGGGGGACAGGGAGTGAAAAACTGTTTTTT.

This clone was counted many times. The chain joins TRBV4-2 to TRBJ2-3; no definite D call. The V and J ends lost 1 base and 4 bases respectively, with 3 bases between them. Germline values: CDR1 LGHNA, CDR2 YNFKEQ. The CDR3 is 12 amino acids. In DNA form, the CDR3 reads TGTGCCAGCAGCCAAGTCGCAGATACGCAGTATTTT. This codes for CASSQVADTQYF.

This chain links TRBV2 with TRBJ1-6; 8 nucleotides agree with TRBD1. The V segment lost 6 bases and the J segment 8 bases; nucleotides outside the gene matches: 3. The germline gives CDR1 SNHLY, CDR2 FYNNEI. The CDR3 covers 13 residues. The CDR3 region is CASRGQDYSPLHF. CDR3 bases: TGTGCCAGCAGGGGACAGGATTATTCACCCCTCCACTTT.

The V call is TRBV27, the J call TRBJ2-3; unclear D gene. Trimming removed 5 bases from V and 2 bases from J, with 2 bases in between. The CDR3 length is 11 residues. Germline CDR1 is MNHEY and CDR2 is SMNVEV (reference sequence). The CDR3 is CASSHTDTQYF. In DNA form, the CDR3 reads TGTGCCAGCAGTCACACAGATACGCAGTATTTT.

V gene TRBV10-3 combines with J gene TRBJ1-6; weak D call: TRBD1 (6 bases). CDR1 ENHRY and CDR2 SYGVKD come from the germline V gene. Trimming removed 6 bases from V and 8 bases from J, with 14 bases in between. CDR3 length: 14 residues. The CDR3 bases are TGTGCCATCAGGTCACAGGGAGCCGATTCACCCCTCCACTTT. Amino acids: CAIRSQGADSPLHF.

This chain joins TRBV18 and TRBJ1-5; 7 positions match TRBD1. This CDR3 comprises 14 residues. V lost 4 bases and J lost 4; bases outside the gene matches: 4. Germline CDR1 KGHSH, CDR2 LQKENI. In nucleotides, the CDR3 is TGTGCCAGCTCACTTGGGACAGAAAATCAGCCCCAGCATTTT. This gives the protein CASSLGTENQPQHF.

The chain is built from TRBV5-4 and TRBJ2-1; maybe TRBD2 (6 bases). Per germline, CDR1 SGHNT and CDR2 YYREEE (reference sequence). CDR3 length equals 14 residues. Trimming removed 2 bases at V and 3 bases at J, with 9 bases between. The CDR3 DNA follows: TGTGCCAGCAGCTTACCGGGGGACTACAATGAGCAGTTCTTC. This encodes CASSLPGDYNEQFF.

V and J are TRBV9 and TRBJ1-2, with 7 bases aligning to TRBD1. After removal of 6 bases from V and 4 bases from J, the junction contained 9 bases not matched to a gene. The CDR3 consists of 14 residues. From germline, CDR1 is SGDLS and CDR2 YYNGEE. CDR3 sequence reads: CASTDTGVGYGYTF. CDR3 nucleotide sequence: TGTGCCAGCACCGACACAGGGGTAGGCTATGGCTACACCTTC.

This chain joins TRBV28 and TRBJ1-6; weak D call: TRBD1 (6 bases). CDR1 is MDHEN, CDR2 SYDVKM, per germline. Deletions cut 2 bases from V and 7 bases from J, with 9 bases between. CDR3 length: 14 amino acids. In DNA form, the CDR3 reads TGTGCCAGCAGTTTAAGCCAGGGGAATTCACCCCTCCACTTT. It codes for CASSLSQGNSPLHF.